Presented here are 23 T cell receptor beta chains from one specimen sequenced in a study of CD8 T cells in Susac syndrome (dated by TCRdb to about 2019). Library construction relied on the immunoSEQ multiplex PCR assay. RNA was extracted using the RNeasy kit, and about 0.5 to 1 ug of the RNA was reverse transcribed with random hexamers. Using fastp trimming at Q25 and MiXCR clonotype assembly, TCRdb reanalyzed the public sequencing data and kept in-frame beta chains. All rows with the same CDR3 protein become a single entry with the most common DNA and genes. The table for this sample lists tens of thousands of distinct CDR3 sequences; around nine tenths of them were counted only once. In total, the top ten clones hold less than 0.6% of the sample. Input material: CD8+ T cells from PBMCs. These receptors all stem from a human donor with multiple sclerosis.

The chain couples TRBV5-4 to TRBJ2-7; the D gene is possibly TRBD1 (5 bases). This CDR3 has 14 residues. V gave up 1 base and J gave up 2 bases, with 10 bases separating them. Germline-derived CDR1 and CDR2 are SGHNT and YYREEE (reference sequence). The CDR3 DNA follows: TGTGCCAGCAGCTTGTCAGACAGTCCCTACGAGCAGTACTTC. Encoded protein: CASSLSDSPYEQYF.

The rearrangement uses TRBV30 and TRBJ2-3; a weak D match, TRBD2 (7 bases). CDR3 length: 10 amino acids. CDR1 and CDR2 from the germline V gene are GTSNPN and SVGIG (reference sequence). With 8 bases removed from V and 8 bases from J, the gap between germline ends came to 11 bases. CDR3 residues: CAGGAGTQYF. The CDR3 DNA follows: TGTGCCGGGGGGGCCGGTACGCAGTATTTT.

This chain links TRBV30 with TRBJ2-1; D gene unclear. The germline CDR1 and CDR2 sequences are GTSNPN and SVGIG (reference sequence). Trimming cost V 2 bases and J 10 bases, with 9 bases left between them. The CDR3 covers 11 residues. The CDR3 loop is CAWSRDKEQFF. The CDR3 coding sequence is TGTGCCTGGAGTCGAGATAAGGAGCAGTTCTTC.

The V and J genes are TRBV7-3 and TRBJ1-1; the match to TRBD1 covers 10 bases. The V gene's germline CDR1 is SGHTA and CDR2 FQGTGA. The CDR3 totals 16 residues. V dropped 6 bases and J dropped 4; count of bases not matched to a gene: 11. The CDR3 sequence: CASSQTGGALSTEAFF. CDR3 DNA: TGTGCCAGCAGTCAGACAGGGGGCGCGTTGTCCACTGAAGCTTTCTTT.

This chain joins TRBV28 and TRBJ2-7; D may be TRBD2 (6 bases). Trimming left V 5 bases short and J 0 bases short, with 17 bases between. CDR1 and CDR2 (germline): MDHEN, SYDVKM. CDR3 length: 16 residues. The chain's CDR3 is CASSPPFPGVSYEQYF. The DNA of the CDR3 is TGTGCCAGCAGTCCCCCGTTTCCGGGAGTCTCCTACGAGCAGTACTTC.

V is TRBV20-1 and J is TRBJ2-5; TRBD2 matches at 11 bases. Germline V gene data show CDR1 as DFQATT and CDR2 as SNEGSKA (reference sequence). Trimming removed 0 bases from V and 5 bases from J; junction bases left unmatched: 8. There are 16 residues in the CDR3. Here the CDR3 reads CSARDHTSGSWETQYF. CDR3 coding DNA: TGCAGTGCTAGAGATCACACTAGCGGGAGTTGGGAGACCCAGTACTTC.

This sequence joins TRBV6-6 and TRBJ2-2; 9 bases line up with TRBD2. Germline assignment: CDR1 MNHNY and CDR2 SVGAGI (reference sequence). The CDR3 extends over 16 amino acids. V was clipped by 4 bases and J by 5 bases; unmatched bases: 8. CDR3 DNA sequence: TGTGCCAGCAGTTTACCCCCCAGCGGGAGGACCGGGGAGCTGTTTTTT. Its translation is CASSLPPSGRTGELFF.

The rearrangement links TRBV7-6 to TRBJ2-3, with a possible D match to TRBD2 (6 bases). In germline, CDR1 is SGHVS, CDR2 FNYEAQ. Between the trimmed V and J ends, which lost 2 bases and 0 bases, there was a span of 9 bases. The CDR3 covers 15 residues. Written as DNA, the CDR3 is TGTGCCAGCAGCTTATCGGCGGGAAGCACAGATACGCAGTATTTT. It encodes CASSLSAGSTDTQYF. Looking up the rest from reference TRBV7-6 and TRBJ2-3 gives the full variable domain: GAGVSQSPRYKVTKRGQDVALRCDPISGHVSLYWYRQALGQGPEFLTYFNYEAQQDKSGLPNDRFSAERPEGSISTLTIQRTEQRDSAMYRCASSLSAGSTDTQYFGPGTRLTVL.

Worth noting for this clonotype: Its ends do not fully match the called genes, so a read error is possible. The chain has TRBV20-1 and TRBJ2-1, with a tentative D call TRBD2 (5 bases). CDR3 size: 16 residues. Germline CDR1 reads DFQATT; CDR2 reads SNEGSKA (reference sequence). CDR3 residues: CSARDLASLSFNEQFF. The DNA of the CDR3 is TGCAGTGCTAGAGATCTGGCTAGCCTATCCTTCAATGAGCAGTTCTTC.

The chain couples TRBV19 to TRBJ2-1; D possibly uses TRBD1 or TRBD2 (5 bases each). V was pared by 6 bases and J by 3 bases, with 18 bases between. The length of the CDR3 is 16 residues. Germline V gene data show CDR1 as LNHDA and CDR2 as SQIVND (reference sequence). CDR3 nucleotides: TGTGCCAGTAGCTCCCGGGGCAGGGTACTCTACAATGAGCAGTTCTTC. Translation gives CASSSRGRVLYNEQFF.

This clonotype came up once. The rearrangement joins TRBV30 to TRBJ2-7; D not resolved. CDR3 length equals 13 residues. V lost 1 base and J lost 3, with 10 bases in between. Germline loops: CDR1 GTSNPN, CDR2 SVGIG (reference sequence). CDR3 in amino acids: CAWSAGGLYEQYF. The CDR3 region has the DNA TGTGCCTGGAGTGCCGGCGGTCTCTACGAGCAGTACTTC.

The chain carries TRBV13 and TRBJ2-3, with 7 nucleotides matching TRBD2. This CDR3 has 15 amino acids. Per the germline V gene, CDR1 is PRHDT and CDR2 is FYEKMQ (reference sequence). Losses at the gene ends were 5 bases for V and 3 bases for J; bases not matched to a gene: 8. CDR3 loop: CASSMPGGLTDTQYF. The CDR3, as DNA: TGTGCCAGCAGCATGCCGGGGGGATTGACAGATACGCAGTATTTT.

The V and J genes are TRBV4-1 and TRBJ2-1; TRBD2 agrees at 9 bases. The CDR3 is 14 residues long. V was clipped by 4 bases and J by 10 bases; unmatched bases: 8. CDR1 is MGHRA and CDR2 is YSYEKL in the germline V gene. CDR3 loop: CASSLGGGAGEQFF. The CDR3 DNA sequence: TGCGCCAGCAGCCTCGGCGGGGGGGCTGGGGAGCAGTTCTTC.

The gene calls are TRBV30 and TRBJ1-1, with no clear D. Germline CDR1 GTSNPN, CDR2 SVGIG (reference sequence). The CDR3 runs to 13 residues. Trimming cost V 3 bases and J 4 bases, with 12 bases left between them. The CDR3 is CAWSRSLGTEAFF. As DNA, the CDR3 is TGTGCCTGGAGCCGATCGCTGGGCACTGAAGCTTTCTTT.

V is TRBV11-2 and J is TRBJ1-2; 10 bases match TRBD1. J gave up 1 base and V 7 bases, and 6 bases lay outside the gene matches. Germline V gene sequence: CDR1 SGHAT, CDR2 FQNNGV. This CDR3 is 15 amino acids long. Written as DNA, the CDR3 is TGTGCCAGCAAAGGCGGGACAGGGGATAACTATGGCTACACCTTC. It specifies CASKGGTGDNYGYTF.

This clonotype was seen a single time. CDR3 DNA: TGTGCCAGCAGCTTCGGGACACCGAGAAATAATGAAAAACTGTTTTTT. Translated: CASSFGTPRNNEKLFF. V usage is TRBV11-2 and J usage is TRBJ1-4; D is possibly TRBD1 (6 bases). Trimming removed 3 bases from V and 4 bases from J, with 15 bases in between. Germline CDR1 SGHAT, CDR2 FQNNGV. The CDR3 sequence is 16 residues long.

V is TRBV12-3 or TRBV12-4 and J is TRBJ1-2; TRBD1 agrees at 8 bases. The CDR3 totals 16 residues. V was clipped by 4 bases and J by 8 bases; unmatched bases: 15. CDR3 in amino acids: CASSSTSTGTGRGYTF. The CDR3 bases are TGTGCCAGCAGTTCTACCTCGACAGGGACAGGTAGAGGCTACACCTTC.

The V and J genes are TRBV2 and TRBJ2-3, with a weak D call TRBD2 (6 bases). Germline-derived CDR1 and CDR2 are SNHLY and FYNNEI. The germline V and J ends were trimmed by 8 bases and 0 bases, with 12 bases remaining between them. The CDR3 sequence is 14 residues long. CDR3 DNA sequence: TGTGCCAGCCCTGGCGGGGTTAGCACAGATACGCAGTATTTT. It specifies CASPGGVSTDTQYF.

This chain links TRBV7-9 with TRBJ2-3; 12 nucleotides agree with TRBD2. The CDR3 covers 14 residues. The V and J ends lost 10 bases and 6 bases, in that order; junction bases with no gene match: 8. Per germline, CDR1 SEHNR and CDR2 FQNEAQ (reference sequence). Written as DNA, the CDR3 is TGTGCCACCTCACTAGCGGGGGGACCCGATACGCAGTATTTT. Translating it yields CATSLAGGPDTQYF.

The rearrangement joins TRBV6-6 to TRBJ1-1, with D perhaps TRBD1 (5 bases). This CDR3 comprises 13 residues. Germline V CDR1 and CDR2: MNHNY, SVGAGI (reference sequence). The germline V and J ends were trimmed by 1 base and 4 bases, with 7 bases remaining between them. CDR3: CASSYLGGTEAFF. The CDR3 DNA follows: TGTGCCAGCAGTTACTTGGGGGGCACTGAAGCTTTCTTT.

This clonotype was recorded only once. The V gene is TRBV7-6, the J gene TRBJ2-1; 9 positions agree with TRBD1. The CDR3 totals 14 residues. V lost 1 base to trimming and J lost 8 bases; unmatched junction nucleotides: 3. CDR1 is SGHVS and CDR2 is FNYEAQ in the germline V gene. CDR3 region: CASSLVTGGDEQFF. The CDR3 nucleotides are TGTGCCAGCAGCTTAGTAACAGGGGGCGATGAGCAGTTCTTC.

This chain uses TRBV6-5 with TRBJ1-1; D is unclear. From germline, CDR1 is MNHEY and CDR2 SVGAGI. V was pared by 2 bases and J by 2 bases, with 15 bases between. The CDR3 is 16 residues long. The CDR3 bases are TGTGCCAGCAGTTACGTCGCCCTTCGCAGTAACACTGAAGCTTTCTTT. Translated: CASSYVALRSNTEAFF.

The V and J genes are TRBV19 and TRBJ1-2, with 7 bases identical to TRBD1. Per the germline V gene, CDR1 is LNHDA and CDR2 is SQIVND (reference sequence). J lost 4 bases, V lost 6 bases, and 5 bases had no gene match. This CDR3 contains 13 residues. The CDR3 loop reads CASRNDRAYGYTF. CDR3 in DNA: TGTGCCAGTAGGAATGACAGGGCCTATGGCTACACCTTC.